This TCR beta chain stems from a study of neurological immune-mediated disorders. 5'RACE generated cDNA with 10-nucleotide random UMIs. Each CDR3 protein is one row after TCRdb ran MiXCR on the 5' RACE reads. There are approximately 82,000 distinct CDR3 sequences in the sample; just over 2.5% occur only once, and more than 0.95% lies in the top ten. This clonotype was picked up many times. The TCR comes from a woman under 40 with multiple sclerosis. The sequencing sample was made of PBMCs.

CDR3 amino acids: CASSFGQGKETQYF. The CDR3 DNA sequence: TGTGCCAGCAGCTTTGGACAGGGCAAAGAGACCCAGTACTTC. This chain links TRBV7-2 with TRBJ2-5, with TRBD1 matching over 8 bases. CDR1 SGHTA and CDR2 FQGNSA come from the germline V gene. V shed 3 bases and J 3 bases; nucleotides not matched to a gene: 3. This CDR3 is 14 amino acids long. The full variable domain, with the rest looked up from reference TRBV7-2 and TRBJ2-5, is GAGVSQSPSNKVTEKGKDVELRCDPISGHTALYWYRQSLGQGLEFLIYFQGNSAPDKSGLPSDRFSAERTGGSVSTLTIQRTQQEDSAVYLCASSFGQGKETQYFGPGTRLLVL.